These 10 T cell receptor beta chains originate from one sample sequenced in a study of shared clonotypes between healthy human individuals. Sequencing was performed with immunoSEQ multiplex PCR; in TCRdb, only in-frame clones are kept and a portion is missing. The top ten hold approximately 0.4% of the sample, which has over a million clones, approximately 98.5% seen once. Sequencing was performed on naive CD4+ T cells sorted from blood. Described subset: CD45RA+ positively selected. These receptors came from a man in his thirties or forties in good health.

This clone was seen more than once but under ten times. The rearrangement links TRBV28 to TRBJ2-7; TRBD1 is a possible D gene (5 bases). CDR1 and CDR2 (germline): MDHEN, SYDVKM. The CDR3 is made up of 15 amino acids. V gave up 3 bases and J gave up 5 bases, with 17 bases separating them. The CDR3 DNA sequence: TGTGCCAGCAGTTTTATGTTGCCCAGGGCGAACGAGCAGTACTTC. Protein sequence: CASSFMLPRANEQYF. The full variable domain, rest sourced from reference TRBV28 and TRBJ2-7, is DVKVTQSSRYLVKRTGEKVFLECVQDMDHENMFWYRQDPGLGLRLIYFSYDVKMKEKGDIPEGYSVSREKKERFSLILESASTNQTSMYLCASSFMLPRANEQYFGPGTRLTVT.

The gene calls are TRBV11-3 and TRBJ2-7, with D perhaps matching TRBD2 (6 bases). Germline lookup yields CDR1 SGHNT and CDR2 YENEEA. This CDR3 region has 14 residues. Trimming pared 3 bases from V and 2 bases from J, leaving 11 bases between. The CDR3 here is CASSLLGGTYEQYF. The CDR3 DNA is TGTGCCAGCAGCTTGTTGGGAGGTACCTACGAGCAGTACTTC. Together with reference TRBV11-3 and TRBJ2-7, the CDR3 gives the full variable domain: EAGVVQSPRYKIIEKKQPVAFWCNPISGHNTLYWYLQNLGQGPELLIRYENEEAVDDSQLPKDRFSAERLKGVDSTLKIQPAELGDSAVYLCASSLLGGTYEQYFGPGTRLTVT.

V gene TRBV18 combines with J gene TRBJ2-2; TRBD1 agrees at 9 bases. The CDR3 is 19 residues long. V lost 4 bases and J lost 4; bases outside the gene matches: 16. Germline loops: CDR1 KGHSH, CDR2 LQKENI. This chain's CDR3 is CASSLYHGTGRIGTGELFF. Written as DNA, the CDR3 is TGTGCCAGCTCACTCTACCACGGGACAGGGAGAATTGGCACCGGGGAGCTGTTTTTT.

The rearrangement links TRBV18 to TRBJ1-1; weak D call: TRBD1 (6 bases). V was trimmed by 4 bases and J by 6 bases, leaving 12 bases between them. This CDR3 comprises 13 residues. Germline V gene data show CDR1 as KGHSH and CDR2 as LQKENI. CDR3 region: CASSRGRGAEAFF. The CDR3 nucleotides read TGTGCCAGCTCACGGGGGCGAGGAGCTGAAGCTTTCTTT.

This clone was counted once. The chain has TRBV6-5 and TRBJ2-7; 7 bases agree with TRBD1. The trim removed 4 bases at V and 6 bases at J, leaving 9 bases unmatched. Germline CDR1 MNHEY, CDR2 SVGAGI. The length of the CDR3 is 14 residues. CDR3 sequence: CASSSAAPGGEQYF. The CDR3 DNA is TGTGCCAGCAGTTCGGCGGCCCCAGGGGGCGAGCAGTACTTC.

The V gene is TRBV19, the J gene TRBJ1-2, with D maybe TRBD1 (5 bases). V was trimmed by 5 bases and J by 4 bases, leaving 11 bases between them. CDR1 LNHDA and CDR2 SQIVND come from the germline V gene (reference sequence). The CDR3 has 13 amino acids. In nucleotides, the CDR3 is TGTGCCAGTAGTCGAGGGGCGGGCTATGGCTACACCTTC. Protein: CASSRGAGYGYTF.

The CDR3 nucleotides read TGTGCCACCAGCAGAGATCGCAGGGTCGAGCAGTACTTC. This gives the protein CATSRDRRVEQYF. V and J are TRBV15 and TRBJ2-7; a weak D match, TRBD1 (5 bases). The CDR3 is 13 residues long. Germline values: CDR1 LNHNV, CDR2 YYDKDF (reference sequence). V dropped 0 bases and J dropped 6 bases, with 9 bases sitting between them.

This chain links TRBV7-2 with TRBJ2-7; TRBD2 matches at 7 bases. The ends lost 5 bases at V and 2 bases at J; junction bases unmatched: 9. This CDR3 region has 15 residues. CDR1 is SGHTA and CDR2 is FQGNSA in the germline V gene. CDR3 bases: TGTGCCAGCAGCCCCGGGACTATTAGAACCTACGAGCAGTACTTC. Protein product: CASSPGTIRTYEQYF.

This clone was detected a few times. The chain recombines TRBV7-9 with TRBJ2-1; unclear D gene. Germline V CDR1 and CDR2: SEHNR, FQNEAQ (reference sequence). The germline V and J ends were trimmed by 3 bases and 9 bases, with 6 bases remaining between them. The CDR3 extends over 11 amino acids. The CDR3 sequence: CASSFEAEQFF. The CDR3 nucleotides read TGTGCCAGCAGCTTTGAGGCTGAGCAGTTCTTC.

The rearrangement uses TRBV10-2 and TRBJ2-7; D uncertain. This CDR3 is 13 amino acids long. Between the trimmed V and J ends, which lost 0 bases and 7 bases, there was a span of 10 bases. Germline CDR1 WSHSY, CDR2 SAAADI. DNA of the CDR3: TGCGCCAGCAGTGAGTCGGGCGTTCGAGAGCAGTACTTC. Its translation: CASSESGVREQYF.